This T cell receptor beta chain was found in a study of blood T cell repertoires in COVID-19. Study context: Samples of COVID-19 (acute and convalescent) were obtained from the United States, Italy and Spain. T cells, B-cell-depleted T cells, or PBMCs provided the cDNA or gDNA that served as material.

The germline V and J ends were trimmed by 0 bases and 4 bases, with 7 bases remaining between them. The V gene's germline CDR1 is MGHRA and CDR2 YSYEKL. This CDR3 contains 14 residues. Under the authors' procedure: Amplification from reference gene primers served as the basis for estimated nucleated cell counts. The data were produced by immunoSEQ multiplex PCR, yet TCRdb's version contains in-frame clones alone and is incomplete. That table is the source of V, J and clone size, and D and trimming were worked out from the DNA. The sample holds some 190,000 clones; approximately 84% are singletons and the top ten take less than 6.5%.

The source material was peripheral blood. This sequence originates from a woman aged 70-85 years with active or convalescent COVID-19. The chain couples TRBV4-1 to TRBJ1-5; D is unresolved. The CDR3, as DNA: TGCGCCAGCAGCCAAGATTCGTTAAATCAGCCCCAGCATTTT. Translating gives CASSQDSLNQPQHF.